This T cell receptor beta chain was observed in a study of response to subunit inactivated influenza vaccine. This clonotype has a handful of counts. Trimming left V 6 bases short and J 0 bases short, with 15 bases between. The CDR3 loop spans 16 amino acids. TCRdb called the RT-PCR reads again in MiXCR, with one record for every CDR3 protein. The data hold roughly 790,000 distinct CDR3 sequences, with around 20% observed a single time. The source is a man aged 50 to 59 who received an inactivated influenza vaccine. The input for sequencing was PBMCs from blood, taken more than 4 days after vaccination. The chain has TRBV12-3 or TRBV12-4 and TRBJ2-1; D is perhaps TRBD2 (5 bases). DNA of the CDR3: TGTGCCAGCAGCCGGCGGACTGGGAGCTCCTACAATGAGCAGTTCTTC. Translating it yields CASSRRTGSSYNEQFF.